This T cell receptor beta chain was documented in a study of blood T cell repertoires in COVID-19. Study details: Specimens from acute and convalescent COVID-19 originated in the United States, Italy and Spain. The cDNA or gDNA used as material had been derived from T cells, B-cell-depleted T cells, or PBMCs.

In its sample, this clone was seen a few times. The data were produced by immunoSEQ multiplex PCR, yet TCRdb's version contains in-frame clones alone and is incomplete. The sample lists approximately 350,000 clones; 70% to 90% were seen once. The V segment lost 9 bases and the J segment 1 base; nucleotides outside the gene matches: 11. The CDR3 consists of 17 residues. Looked up from germline, CDR1 is SNHLY and CDR2 is FYNNEI. The sequenced material came from peripheral blood. The V call is TRBV2, the J call TRBJ2-1; 11 nucleotides agree with TRBD2. The receptor's source is a woman between 55 and 75 years old with COVID-19, enrolled during active disease. CDR3 DNA sequence: TGTGCCAGGACTAGCGGGGTTAATTCCAGGTCCTACAATGAGCAGTTCTTC. Translated: CARTSGVNSRSYNEQFF.